The 27 T cell receptor beta chains reported below all come from one sample, sequenced in a study of blood T cell repertoires in COVID-19. Assay used: immunoSEQ multiplex PCR; TCRdb lists only in-frame clones, some missing. The profile shows some 290,000 clones, roughly nine tenths of them singletons. The sequenced sample consisted of PBMCs or T cells enriched from blood (not recorded which). The receptors derive from a woman between 25 and 40 years old who had been exposed to COVID-19.

The chain couples TRBV5-4 to TRBJ1-1; 8 bases are shared with TRBD1. CDR3 size: 15 residues. V lost 5 bases, J lost 1 base, and 7 bases stayed unmatched. Germline CDR1 reads SGHNT; CDR2 reads YYREEE (reference sequence). The CDR3 bases are TGTGCCAGCAGACGAGTACAGGGGGGGAACACTGAAGCTTTCTTT. Protein: CASRRVQGGNTEAFF.

The rearrangement uses TRBV29-1 and TRBJ1-4; 7 bases are shared with TRBD1. The length of the CDR3 is 14 residues. J lost 4 bases, V lost 3 bases, and 5 bases had no gene match. Germline loops: CDR1 SQVTM, CDR2 ANQGSEA. The CDR3 region is CSVEAGQLNEKLFF. CDR3 bases: TGCAGCGTTGAGGCGGGACAGCTTAATGAAAAACTGTTTTTT.

V and J are TRBV2 and TRBJ1-2; D is ambiguous. V was cut by 6 bases and J by 4 bases, with 12 bases left in between. Germline V gene data show CDR1 as SNHLY and CDR2 as FYNNEI. The CDR3 runs to 13 residues. The CDR3 spells CASSPTPGYGYTF. As DNA, the CDR3 is TGTGCCAGCAGCCCCACCCCGGGCTATGGCTACACCTTC.

The chain couples TRBV27 to TRBJ1-5; possibly TRBD1 for D (6 bases). Per germline, CDR1 MNHEY and CDR2 SMNVEV (reference sequence). CDR3 length: 13 amino acids. V was cut by 3 bases and J by 7 bases, with 10 bases left in between. CDR3 protein: CASSLRGFQPQHF. CDR3 nucleotides: TGTGCCAGCAGTTTGAGGGGGTTCCAGCCCCAGCATTTT.

J is TRBJ2-5 and V is TRBV7-2, with D possibly matching TRBD2 (7 bases). V was clipped by 3 bases and J by 9 bases, with 14 bases between them. The CDR3 length is 13 residues. Germline CDR1 SGHTA, CDR2 FQGNSA. The CDR3 DNA reads as TGTGCCAGCAGCTTGGGGGGGCGGGCGGCCCAGTACTTC. Translating gives CASSLGGRAAQYF.

The chain carries TRBV19 and TRBJ1-2, with D tentatively TRBD1 (6 bases). Germline V gene lookup returns CDR1 LNHDA and CDR2 SQIVND (reference sequence). V shed 10 bases and J shed 3 bases, with 12 bases lying between them. This CDR3 is built from 12 residues. CDR3: CATKEGDYGYTF. For the CDR3, the DNA is TGTGCCACCAAAGAGGGGGACTATGGCTACACCTTC.

The V and J genes are TRBV9 and TRBJ1-6, with D possibly matching TRBD1 (5 bases). Germline CDR1 reads SGDLS; CDR2 reads YYNGEE. This CDR3 has 15 amino acids. V lost 0 bases and J 6 bases, leaving 10 bases between the germline ends. CDR3 in amino acids: CASSVGGVSNSPLHF. DNA for the CDR3: TGTGCCAGCAGCGTAGGGGGGGTCAGTAATTCACCCCTCCACTTT.

The sample holds a few counts of this clone. The chain has TRBV3-1 (or the pseudogene TRBV3-2) and TRBJ2-7, with D possibly matching TRBD1 (6 bases). V lost 4 bases to trimming and J lost 6 bases, with 16 bases between them. This CDR3 comprises 14 residues. Germline-derived CDR1 and CDR2 are LGHDT and YNNKEL (reference sequence). CDR3 sequence (DNA): TGTGCCAGCAGCCGGCGCAGGGGCATATCCGAGCAGTACTTC. Amino acids: CASSRRRGISEQYF.

This clone was seen once. The chain couples TRBV2 to TRBJ1-3; TRBD1 agrees at 8 bases. The junction had 7 bases not matched to a gene; V was cut back by 6 bases and J by 9 bases. CDR1 and CDR2 from the germline V gene are SNHLY and FYNNEI. The CDR3 totals 13 residues. The CDR3 DNA sequence: TGTGCCAGCAGCCCGGACAGGGCTGGCACCATATATTTT. Translating gives CASSPDRAGTIYF.

This sequence joins TRBV27 and TRBJ1-5, with D unclear. CDR3 length: 15 residues. V lost 3 bases and J lost 3, with 12 bases in between. Germline V gene data show CDR1 as MNHEY and CDR2 as SMNVEV (reference sequence). The DNA of the CDR3 is TGTGCCAGCAGTTTGACTGTACCGCACAATCAGCCCCAGCATTTT. Translation: CASSLTVPHNQPQHF.

The J gene is TRBJ1-3, the V gene TRBV6-5, with D perhaps TRBD1 (5 bases). This CDR3 contains 15 residues. V was pared by 4 bases and J by 2 bases, with 12 bases between. CDR1 is MNHEY and CDR2 is SVGAGI in the germline V gene. In DNA, the CDR3 is TGTGCCAGCAGTTCGCAAGGGGTTACTGGAAACACCATATATTTT. Translation: CASSSQGVTGNTIYF.

V usage is TRBV24-1 and J usage is TRBJ2-3, with 7 bases aligning to TRBD2. The ends lost 3 bases at V and 8 bases at J; junction bases unmatched: 13. CDR3 length: 16 residues. CDR1 KGHDR and CDR2 SFDVKD come from the germline V gene. The CDR3 protein is CATSDPRAGELGTQYF. The DNA of the CDR3 is TGTGCCACCAGTGATCCGCGGGCGGGGGAGTTAGGTACGCAGTATTTT.

The V gene is TRBV6-2 or TRBV6-3, the J gene TRBJ2-2; no definite D call. CDR3 size: 16 residues. V was clipped by 0 bases and J by 3 bases, with 11 bases between them. CDR1 and CDR2 (germline): MNHEY, SVGEGT. CDR3 in amino acids: CASSYSPHGYTGELFF. As DNA, the CDR3 is TGTGCCAGCAGTTACTCCCCTCACGGGTACACCGGGGAGCTGTTTTTT.

The rearrangement links TRBV21-1 to TRBJ2-2; whether TRBD1, the table's D call, matches the DNA was not checked. TRBV21-1 is marked as a pseudogene. CDR3 length: 13 residues. In nucleotides, the CDR3 is TGTGCCAGCTGTCCAGGGCGAACCGGGGAGCTGTTTTTT. It codes for CASCPGRTGELFF.

This chain links TRBV5-6 with TRBJ2-5; 14 bases are shared with TRBD2. The CDR3 is 16 residues long. CDR1 is SGHDT and CDR2 is YYEEEE in the germline V gene. V lost 6 bases, J lost 0 bases, and 4 bases stayed unmatched. The CDR3 DNA reads as TGTGCCAGCACCAGGACTAGCGGGGGGCACCAAGAGACCCAGTACTTC. The encoded protein is CASTRTSGGHQETQYF.

The chain is built from TRBV30 and TRBJ1-6; tentatively, D is TRBD1 (5 bases). The CDR3 consists of 12 residues. CDR1 and CDR2 (germline): GTSNPN, SVGIG (reference sequence). Between the trimmed V and J ends, which lost 8 bases and 4 bases, there was a span of 9 bases. The CDR3 DNA sequence: TGTGCCGTCCAGGGTTATAATTCACCCCTCCACTTT. Encoded protein: CAVQGYNSPLHF.

This chain connects TRBV3-1 (or the pseudogene TRBV3-2) to TRBJ1-2; D not resolved. This CDR3 has 16 amino acids. Germline V gene data show CDR1 as LGHDT and CDR2 as YNNKEL (reference sequence). Trimming removed 5 bases from V and 2 bases from J, with 18 bases in between. The CDR3 is CASSNPWPAGNYGYTF. CDR3 nucleotides: TGTGCCAGCAGCAACCCCTGGCCGGCGGGGAACTATGGCTACACCTTC.

J is TRBJ2-1 and V is TRBV12-3 or TRBV12-4; no definite D call. The CDR3 runs 12 residues. V was cut by 0 bases and J by 9 bases, with 6 bases left in between. This chain's CDR3 is CASSLASTEQFF. The DNA of the CDR3 is TGTGCCAGCAGTTTAGCAAGCACTGAGCAGTTCTTC.

V usage is TRBV12-3 or TRBV12-4 and J usage is TRBJ1-1; D is unresolved. The CDR3 has 13 residues. V was clipped by 3 bases and J by 4 bases, with 9 bases between them. CDR3: CASSLRAGTEAFF. In DNA, the CDR3 is TGTGCCAGCAGTTTGAGGGCGGGCACTGAAGCTTTCTTT.

The DNA for the CDR3 is TGTGCCAGCAGCTTAAGCGATTCAAATACGCAGTATTTT. Translated, it gives CASSLSDSNTQYF. The chain recombines TRBV7-9 with TRBJ2-3; D is unclear. The CDR3 contains 13 residues. The germline V and J ends were trimmed by 2 bases and 7 bases, with 10 bases remaining between them. CDR1 is SEHNR, CDR2 FQNEAQ, per germline (reference sequence).

The chain uses TRBV11-2 and TRBJ1-6; D gene ambiguous. The CDR3 extends over 13 amino acids. Trimming shortened V by 1 base and J by 9 bases, and 7 bases separated the two germline ends. Germline-derived CDR1 and CDR2 are SGHAT and FQNNGV. CDR3 loop: CASSLVEVSPLHF. The CDR3 DNA is TGTGCCAGCAGCTTAGTAGAGGTTTCACCCCTCCACTTT.

The CDR3 protein is CASSLELAGGGYF. The CDR3 DNA reads as TGTGCCAGCAGCTTAGAACTAGCGGGGGGAGGGTACTTC. V is TRBV7-2 and J is TRBJ2-5; TRBD2 matches at 12 bases. V was clipped by 1 base and J by 13 bases; unmatched bases: 4. This CDR3 is built from 13 residues. The germline gives CDR1 SGHTA, CDR2 FQGNSA.

The V and J genes are TRBV19 and TRBJ1-2, with D unresolved. Germline CDR1 and CDR2: LNHDA and SQIVND (reference sequence). There are 15 residues in the CDR3. The V gene lost 3 bases and the J gene lost 1 base, with 12 bases spanning the gap. The DNA of the CDR3 is TGTGCCAGTAGTATGGAGATGCGGGGTAACTATGGCTACACCTTC. Translating it yields CASSMEMRGNYGYTF.

This chain links TRBV13 with TRBJ2-3; TRBD2 matches 7 bases. CDR1 is PRHDT, CDR2 FYEKMQ, per germline (reference sequence). This CDR3 comprises 13 residues. Trimming cost V 3 bases and J 4 bases; bases outside gene matches: 1. The CDR3 sequence: CASSLGRADTQYF. As DNA, the CDR3 is TGTGCCAGCAGCTTGGGGAGGGCAGATACGCAGTATTTT.

The gene calls are TRBV5-1 and TRBJ2-7; 15 bases agree with TRBD2. V shed 4 bases and J 7 bases; nucleotides not matched to a gene: 9. Looked up from germline, CDR1 is SGHRS and CDR2 is YFSETQ. This CDR3 region has 16 residues. CDR3 region: CASSPRTSGGAGEQYF. CDR3 in DNA: TGCGCCAGCAGCCCAAGGACTAGCGGGGGGGCGGGAGAGCAGTACTTC.

The gene calls are TRBV7-6 and TRBJ1-3; 7 nucleotides align to TRBD1. This CDR3 has 15 amino acids. The V segment lost 0 bases and the J segment 3 bases; nucleotides outside the gene matches: 2. CDR1 SGHVS and CDR2 FNYEAQ come from the germline V gene. The chain's CDR3 is CASSLATGSGNTIYF. The DNA for the CDR3 is TGTGCCAGCAGCTTAGCGACAGGGAGTGGAAACACCATATATTTT.

V gene TRBV4-3 combines with J gene TRBJ1-2; TRBD1 might be the D (5 bases). V gave up 3 bases and J gave up 2 bases, with 16 bases separating them. The germline V gene encodes CDR1 LGHNA and CDR2 YSLEER. The CDR3 is 16 residues long. CDR3 region: CASSQAQVSVNYGYTF. CDR3 sequence (DNA): TGCGCCAGCAGCCAGGCACAGGTATCGGTAAACTATGGCTACACCTTC.